The TCR beta chain described here comes from a study of long-term antiretroviral therapy in people with HIV. Study-wide findings and caveats: Versus controls, repertoires in people with HIV had narrower CDR3 length ranges.

The CDR3 consists of 15 residues. Trimming stripped 4 bases from V and 5 bases from J, with 17 bases between. Germline CDR1 is SGHAT and CDR2 is FQNNGV. Investigators performed immunoSEQ version v3.0 at survey level. Produced via immunoSEQ multiplex PCR; TCRdb's table is partial and in-frame only. In the table there are some 30,000 clones, roughly 90% of which are singletons. PBMC samples from each donor numbered at least one pre-ART and at least two post-ART. For this clone: Its target is not known.

The chain has TRBV11-2 and TRBJ1-1; possible D gene TRBD1, 5 bases. The input for sequencing was unsorted PBMCs, taken 2 years after starting antiretroviral therapy. This TCR came from a man aged 45-65 years with HIV. This CDR3 is CASSSSAGRWTEAFF. In DNA form, the CDR3 reads TGTGCCAGCAGCTCTTCTGCAGGGAGATGGACTGAAGCTTTCTTT.